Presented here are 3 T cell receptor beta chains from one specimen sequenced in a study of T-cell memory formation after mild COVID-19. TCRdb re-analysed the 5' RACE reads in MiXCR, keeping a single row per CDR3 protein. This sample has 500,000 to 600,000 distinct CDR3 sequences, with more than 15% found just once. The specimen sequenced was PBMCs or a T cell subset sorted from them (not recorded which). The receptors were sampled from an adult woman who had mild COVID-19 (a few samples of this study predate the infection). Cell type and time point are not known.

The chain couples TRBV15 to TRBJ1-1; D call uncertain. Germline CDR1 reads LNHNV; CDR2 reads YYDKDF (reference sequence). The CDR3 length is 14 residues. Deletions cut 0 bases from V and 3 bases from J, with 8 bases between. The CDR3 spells CATSREDGHTEAFF. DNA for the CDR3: TGTGCCACCAGCAGAGAGGACGGCCACACTGAAGCTTTCTTT. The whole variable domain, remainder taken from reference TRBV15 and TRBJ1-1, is DAMVIQNPRYQVTQFGKPVTLSCSQTLNHNVMYWYQQKSSQAPKLLFHYYDKDFNNEADTPDNFQSRRPNTSFCFLDIRSPGLGDTAMYLCATSREDGHTEAFFGQGTRLTVV.

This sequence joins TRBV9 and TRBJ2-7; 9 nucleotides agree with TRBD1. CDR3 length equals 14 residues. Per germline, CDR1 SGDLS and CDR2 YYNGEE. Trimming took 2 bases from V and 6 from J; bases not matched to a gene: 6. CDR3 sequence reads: CASSVGTGSSEQYF. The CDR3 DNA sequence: TGTGCCAGCAGCGTGGGGACAGGGAGCTCCGAGCAGTACTTC.

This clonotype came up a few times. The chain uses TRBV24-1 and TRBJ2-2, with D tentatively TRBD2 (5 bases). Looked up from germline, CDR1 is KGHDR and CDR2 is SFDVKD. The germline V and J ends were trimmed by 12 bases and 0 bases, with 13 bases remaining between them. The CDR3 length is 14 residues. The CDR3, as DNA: TGTGCCGCCGCGGACTTTTCGAACACCGGGGAGCTGTTTTTT. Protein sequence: CAAADFSNTGELFF.